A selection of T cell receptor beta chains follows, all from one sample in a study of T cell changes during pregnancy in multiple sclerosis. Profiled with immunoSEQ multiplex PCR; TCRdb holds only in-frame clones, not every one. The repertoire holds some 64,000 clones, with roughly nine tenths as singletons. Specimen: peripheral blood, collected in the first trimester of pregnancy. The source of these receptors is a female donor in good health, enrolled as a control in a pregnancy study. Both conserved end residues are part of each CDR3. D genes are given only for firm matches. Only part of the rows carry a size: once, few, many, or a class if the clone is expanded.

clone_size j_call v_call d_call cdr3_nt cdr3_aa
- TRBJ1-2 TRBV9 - TGTGCCAGCAGCGTAGAGGCAGGGTTTCTTGGCTACACCTTC CASSVEAGFLGYTF
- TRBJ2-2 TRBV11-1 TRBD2 TGTGCCAGCAGCCCGGGACTAGCGGGGGGCCTTTCCTACACCGGGGAGCTGTTTTTT CASSPGLAGGLSYTGELFF
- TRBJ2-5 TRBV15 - TGTGCCACCAGTAGGGGAGGCCAAGAGACCCAGTACTTC CATSRGGQETQYF
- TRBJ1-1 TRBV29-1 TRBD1 TGCAGCGTCTCCGGGACAGGGGGCGTCACTGAAGCTTTCTTT CSVSGTGGVTEAFF
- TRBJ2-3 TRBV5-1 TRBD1 TGCGCCAGCAGCTTCTTACAGGGGCATGGAGATACGCAGTATTTT CASSFLQGHGDTQYF
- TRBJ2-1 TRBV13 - TGTGCCAGCAGCCCCTTGGGGGCCCACAATGAGCAGTTCTTC CASSPLGAHNEQFF
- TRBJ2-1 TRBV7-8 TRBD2 TGTGCCAGCAGGGCGGGAGGCCCCTACAATGAGCAGTTCTTC CASRAGGPYNEQFF
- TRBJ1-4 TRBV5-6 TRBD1 TGTGCCAGCAGCTTTACCAGGGGGCCACATGCAACTAATGAAAAACTGTTTTTT CASSFTRGPHATNEKLFF
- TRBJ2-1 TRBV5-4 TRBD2 TGTGCCAGCAGCCGTAGCGGGAGCTCCTACAATGAGCAGTTCTTC CASSRSGSSYNEQFF
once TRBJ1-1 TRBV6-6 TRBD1 TGTGCCAGCAACCTTAGGGGGCAGAACACTGAAGCTTTCTTT CASNLRGQNTEAFF
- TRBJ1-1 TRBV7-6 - TGTGCCAGCAGCTTAGGACAGACGAACACTGAAGCTTTCTTT CASSLGQTNTEAFF
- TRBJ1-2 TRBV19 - TGTGCCAGTAGTATTGGGAGTGGCTACACCTTC CASSIGSGYTF
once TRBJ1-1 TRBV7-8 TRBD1 TGTGCCAGCAGCTTATTTCGGACAGGGCTTAACACTGAAGCTTTCTTT CASSLFRTGLNTEAFF
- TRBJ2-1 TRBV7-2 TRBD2 TGTGCCAGCACCCTAGCGGGAGGCCGGGGGGAGCAGTTCTTC CASTLAGGRGEQFF
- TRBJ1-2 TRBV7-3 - TGTGCCAGCAGCCCGGGCCAGGGAGGTCACTATGGCTACACCTTC CASSPGQGGHYGYTF
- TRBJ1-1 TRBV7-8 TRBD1 TGTGCCAGCAGCTCGGGACAGGGCCCGGAAAAAGCTTTCTTT CASSSGQGPEKAFF
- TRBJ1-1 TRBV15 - TGTGCCACCAGTCAGGAGGCGAACACTGAAGCTTTCTTT CATSQEANTEAFF
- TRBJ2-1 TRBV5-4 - TGTGCCAGCAGCTTGGTAGGGGGGGTTGAGCAGTTCTTC CASSLVGGVEQFF
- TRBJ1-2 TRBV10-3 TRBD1 TGTGCCATCAGTCGACAGGGCTATGGCTACACCTTC CAISRQGYGYTF
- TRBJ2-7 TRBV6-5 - TGTGCCAGCAGGGGCTCCTACTCCTACGAGCAGTACTTC CASRGSYSYEQYF
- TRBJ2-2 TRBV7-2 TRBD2 TGTGCCAGCAGCCGTAGTGGCGCTAGCGGGGGCACCGGGGAGCTGTTTTTT CASSRSGASGGTGELFF
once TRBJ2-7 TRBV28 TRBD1 TGTGCCAGCAGTTCCACAGGGGCAGGATTCTACGAGCAGTACTTC CASSSTGAGFYEQYF
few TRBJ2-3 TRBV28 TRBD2 TGTGCCAGCAGTTTAGCCGGGAGCGGGAGAACAGATACGCAGTATTTT CASSLAGSGRTDTQYF